This TCR beta chain was recorded in a study of T cell repertoires in cytomegalovirus infection. Study details: In the study, CMV epitopes included recently identified HLA-C-restricted and well-studied HLA-B-restricted ones.

To note about this clonotype: Its antigen is currently unknown.

Trimming left V 5 bases short and J 11 bases short, with 9 bases between. CDR1 and CDR2 from the germline V gene are MNHNS and SASEGT. The length of the CDR3 is 10 residues. Using its own MiXCR run on the reads, TCRdb lists one record per CDR3 protein. The sample consists of approximately 600,000 distinct CDR3 sequences, around two fifths of them appearing once. The receptor comes from a human donor in good health (CMV status not recorded). Some clones in this sample may be carry-over from other donors' samples. The genes are TRBV6-1 and TRBJ1-1, with D unresolved. Here the sequenced sample was cultured PBMCs, taken from culture after CMV antigen stimulation. CDR3 nucleotide sequence: TGTGCCAGCAGTAGAGGAGAGGCTTTCTTT. This codes for CASSRGEAFF.